This T cell receptor (beta chain) stems from a study of T cell repertoires in aging, cancer and after chemotherapy. Study-wide findings and caveats: The repertoire data cannot show anything about immunological memory following chemotherapy.

This clonotype was seen a handful of times. The antigen remains unidentified. A mixed TRB-A/B primer pool amplified rearranged TRB by multiplex touch-down PCR. TCRdb itself ran the multiplex PCR reads through MiXCR, one entry per CDR3 protein. The sample shows over 10,000 distinct CDR3 sequences, 25% of them seen only once. Germline CDR1 and CDR2: DFQATT and SNEGSKA (reference sequence). The CDR3 sequence is 14 residues long. Trimming took off 4 bases at V and 0 bases at J, with 13 bases between the two ends. TCR beta rearrangements were amplified from peripheral blood genomic DNA. This rearrangement joins TRBV20-1 to TRBJ2-7; D unclear. The source of this sequence is a human donor in good health. Sequences were obtained from blood. Written as DNA, the CDR3 is TGCAGTGCTAAGCTGCAGGTTTACTCCTACGAGCAGTACTTC. Protein product: CSAKLQVYSYEQYF.